Here is one TCR beta chain with its context. No antigen is known for it. A multiplex PCR was run with 60 Vbeta primers and 13 Jbeta primers. Method: immunoSEQ multiplex PCR; TCRdb's copy keeps in-frame clones and lacks some. The table includes fewer than 250,000 clones, 70% to 75% detected once. The CDR3 length is 13 residues. CDR1 and CDR2 from the germline V gene are MNHEY and SMNVEV (reference sequence). Trimming took 6 bases from V and 4 from J, leaving 12 bases between them. The sample belongs to a study of cytomegalovirus exposure and HLA in healthy donors. Findings and caveats of the study: Presence/absence analyses assumed roughly uniform sequencing depth across donors.

The receptor was isolated from a woman aged 25 to 39 in good health and CMV-seropositive. The rearrangement uses TRBV27 and TRBJ1-1; possible D gene TRBD1, 5 bases. Material: PBMCs. The CDR3 region is CASSYGGGTEAFF. The CDR3 DNA follows: TGTGCCAGCAGCTACGGGGGAGGCACTGAAGCTTTCTTT.